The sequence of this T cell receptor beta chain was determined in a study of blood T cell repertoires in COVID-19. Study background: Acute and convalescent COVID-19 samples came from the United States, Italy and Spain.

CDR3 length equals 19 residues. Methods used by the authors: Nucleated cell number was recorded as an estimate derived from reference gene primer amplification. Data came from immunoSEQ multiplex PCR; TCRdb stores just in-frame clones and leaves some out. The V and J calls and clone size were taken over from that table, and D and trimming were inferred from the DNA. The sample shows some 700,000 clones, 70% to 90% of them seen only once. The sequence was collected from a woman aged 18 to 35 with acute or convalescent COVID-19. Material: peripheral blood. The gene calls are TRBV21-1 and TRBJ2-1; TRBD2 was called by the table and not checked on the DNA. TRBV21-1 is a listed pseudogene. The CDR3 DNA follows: TGTGCCAGCAGCAAAGGGGCTAGCGGGGGGTTCTTCTCCTACAATGAGCAGTTCTTC. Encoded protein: CASSKGASGGFFSYNEQFF.